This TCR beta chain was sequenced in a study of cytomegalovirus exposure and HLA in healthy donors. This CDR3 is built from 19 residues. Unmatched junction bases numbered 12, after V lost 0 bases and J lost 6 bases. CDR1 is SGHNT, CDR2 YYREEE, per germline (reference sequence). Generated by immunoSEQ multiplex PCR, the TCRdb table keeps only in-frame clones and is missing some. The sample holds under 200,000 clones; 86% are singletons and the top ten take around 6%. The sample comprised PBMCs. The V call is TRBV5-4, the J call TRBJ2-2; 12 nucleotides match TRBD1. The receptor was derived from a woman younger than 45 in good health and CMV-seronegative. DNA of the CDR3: TGTGCCAGCAGCTTGGGCGGGACAGGGGGCTTTCTGGGGCCCGGGGAGCTGTTTTTT. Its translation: CASSLGGTGGFLGPGELFF.